Following are 16 T cell receptor beta chains from one sample sequenced in a study of shared clonotypes between healthy human individuals. Assay used: immunoSEQ multiplex PCR; TCRdb lists only in-frame clones, some missing. The sample consists of millions of clones, just over 90% of them appearing once. The sequencing input was naive CD4+ T cells sorted from blood. As for subset: CD45RA+ positively selected. These receptors all come from a man younger than 35 in good health.

Note on this clone: Other nucleotide sequences in the sample specify the same CDR3. The rearrangement joins TRBV5-4 to TRBJ2-1; D ambiguous. The germline V gene encodes CDR1 SGHNT and CDR2 YYREEE (reference sequence). This CDR3 comprises 13 residues. Trimming removed 3 bases from V and 1 base from J, with 5 bases in between. This chain's CDR3 is CASSSVSYNEQFF. The CDR3 DNA follows: TGTGCCAGCAGCTCGGTATCCTACAATGAGCAGTTCTTC.

V gene TRBV7-2 combines with J gene TRBJ2-7, with D unclear. The CDR3 is 15 residues long. With 4 bases removed from V and 0 bases from J, the gap between germline ends came to 13 bases. CDR1 is SGHTA, CDR2 FQGNSA, per germline. The CDR3 sequence: CASSSGEGFSYEQYF. The CDR3 coding sequence is TGTGCCAGCAGCTCCGGTGAAGGATTCTCCTACGAGCAGTACTTC.

The CDR3 spells CASSFGVTDTQYF. The DNA of the CDR3 is TGCGCCAGCAGCTTTGGAGTCACAGATACGCAGTATTTT. V gene TRBV5-1 combines with J gene TRBJ2-3, with D hard to call. The ends were cut back, 2 bases at V and 2 bases at J, with 6 bases in the middle. Germline V gene sequence: CDR1 SGHRS, CDR2 YFSETQ. The CDR3 is made up of 13 amino acids.

J is TRBJ1-2 and V is TRBV19; 7 nucleotides match TRBD1. The J segment lost 4 bases and the V segment lost 7 bases, leaving 9 bases of the junction unmatched. Germline V gene data show CDR1 as LNHDA and CDR2 as SQIVND (reference sequence). The CDR3 covers 14 residues. CDR3 amino acids: CASTRSTGFYGYTF. CDR3 coding DNA: TGTGCCAGTACCAGATCGACAGGGTTCTATGGCTACACCTTC. The entire variable domain, with the rest obtained from reference TRBV19 and TRBJ1-2, is as follows: DGGITQSPKYLFRKEGQNVTLSCEQNLNHDAMYWYRQDPGQGLRLIYYSQIVNDFQKGDIAEGYSVSREKKESFPLTVTSAQKNPTAFYLCASTRSTGFYGYTFGSGTRLTVV.

The genes are TRBV30 and TRBJ1-5, with 9 bases matching TRBD1. Germline CDR1 and CDR2: GTSNPN and SVGIG (reference sequence). The V segment lost 5 bases and the J segment 4 bases; nucleotides outside the gene matches: 15. The CDR3 sequence is 17 residues long. The CDR3 region is CAWLDRGGSTINQPQHF. In DNA, the CDR3 is TGTGCCTGGCTGGACAGGGGAGGCTCCACCATAAATCAGCCCCAGCATTTT.

The CDR3 reads CASSLWSTQETQYF. CDR3 sequence (DNA): TGTGCCAGCAGCCTATGGAGCACCCAAGAGACCCAGTACTTC. The chain links TRBV28 to TRBJ2-5; D remains unclear. V was shortened by 6 bases and J by 1 base, with 12 bases between the two germline ends. The length of the CDR3 is 14 residues. CDR1 is MDHEN and CDR2 is SYDVKM in the germline V gene.

This clone was observed a handful of times. V is TRBV7-9 and J is TRBJ1-4; D possibly corresponds to TRBD1 (6 bases). The CDR3 runs 13 residues. Germline-derived CDR1 and CDR2 are SEHNR and FQNEAQ (reference sequence). Trimming removed 6 bases at V and 8 bases at J, with 13 bases between. In DNA, the CDR3 is TGTGCCAGCAGGCAGGGGTTGGGCGAAAAACTGTTTTTT. This translates into CASRQGLGEKLFF.

The gene calls are TRBV10-3 and TRBJ1-6, with D possibly matching TRBD1 (5 bases). V dropped 2 bases and J dropped 4 bases, with 21 bases sitting between them. This CDR3 is 19 amino acids long. Germline values: CDR1 ENHRY, CDR2 SYGVKD. This chain's CDR3 is CAISEGQALGRYYNSPLHF. The DNA of the CDR3 is TGTGCCATCAGTGAGGGCCAGGCCCTGGGACGCTATTATAATTCACCCCTCCACTTT.

This clone was counted only a few times. The chain uses TRBV30 and TRBJ1-2; D remains unclear. Germline CDR1 GTSNPN, CDR2 SVGIG (reference sequence). Trimming removed 0 bases at V and 4 bases at J, with 12 bases between. This CDR3 has 14 amino acids. CDR3: CAWSVEPLGYGYTF. CDR3 nucleotide sequence: TGTGCCTGGAGTGTAGAACCCCTGGGCTATGGCTACACCTTC.

V is TRBV7-2 and J is TRBJ1-5, with a possible D match to TRBD1 (6 bases). The germline V gene encodes CDR1 SGHTA and CDR2 FQGNSA. V lost 1 base and J lost 6, with 13 bases in between. The CDR3 is 15 residues long. CDR3 nucleotide sequence: TGTGCCAGCAGCTTAGTGGTCGGGGGGCTTCAGCCCCAGCATTTT. As protein: CASSLVVGGLQPQHF. Complete variable domain (other parts from reference TRBV7-2 and TRBJ1-5): GAGVSQSPSNKVTEKGKDVELRCDPISGHTALYWYRQSLGQGLEFLIYFQGNSAPDKSGLPSDRFSAERTGGSVSTLTIQRTQQEDSAVYLCASSLVVGGLQPQHFGDGTRLSIL.

V gene TRBV28 combines with J gene TRBJ1-5, with 9 bases identical to TRBD1. Trimming cost V 8 bases and J 6 bases; bases outside gene matches: 8. The CDR3 runs 14 residues. Germline CDR1 is MDHEN and CDR2 is SYDVKM. The CDR3 DNA reads TGTGCCAGCCTCCCTACAGGGGGCGGTCAGCCCCAGCATTTT. Residues: CASLPTGGGQPQHF.

Points on this clone: In the same sample, other DNA sequences code for this CDR3. The V call is TRBV19, the J call TRBJ1-5; D gene unclear. The V end lost 7 bases, the J end lost 1 base, and 14 bases lay between the germline ends. CDR3 length: 15 amino acids. The germline V gene encodes CDR1 LNHDA and CDR2 SQIVND (reference sequence). CDR3 DNA sequence: TGTGCCAGTACCCGGGGTGGGCAGAGCAATCAGCCCCAGCATTTT. Its protein product is CASTRGGQSNQPQHF.

The gene calls are TRBV5-6 and TRBJ2-5; D is uncertain. V was trimmed by 1 base and J by 1 base, leaving 8 bases between them. CDR1 is SGHDT and CDR2 is YYEEEE in the germline V gene. The CDR3 contains 14 residues. The CDR3 coding sequence is TGTGCCAGCAGCTTGCTCCCGACCCAAGAGACCCAGTACTTC. Translation: CASSLLPTQETQYF.

The V gene is TRBV9, the J gene TRBJ1-2; no firm D call. Germline V gene lookup returns CDR1 SGDLS and CDR2 YYNGEE. V was cut by 3 bases and J by 8 bases, with 14 bases left in between. This CDR3 is built from 13 residues. CDR3 amino acids: CASSDIRVYGYTF. CDR3 nucleotides: TGTGCCAGCAGCGACATTCGGGTTTACGGCTACACCTTC.

The rearrangement joins TRBV7-2 to TRBJ2-1; TRBD2 matches at 15 bases. After removal of 5 bases from V and 3 bases from J, the junction contained 5 bases not matched to a gene. This CDR3 spans 17 amino acids. Germline CDR1 reads SGHTA; CDR2 reads FQGNSA. The CDR3 loop reads CASSRGLAGGFYNEQFF. CDR3 sequence (DNA): TGTGCCAGCAGCCGGGGACTAGCGGGAGGCTTCTACAATGAGCAGTTCTTC.

Worth noting for this clone: The sample holds other DNA sequences that translate to the same CDR3. V gene TRBV9 combines with J gene TRBJ2-3, with no clear D. The V and J ends lost 5 bases and 2 bases respectively, with 6 bases between them. This CDR3 comprises 12 residues. The germline V gene has CDR1 SGDLS and CDR2 YYNGEE. The CDR3 spells CASRGSTDTQYF. CDR3 in DNA: TGTGCCAGCAGGGGTTCCACAGATACGCAGTATTTT.